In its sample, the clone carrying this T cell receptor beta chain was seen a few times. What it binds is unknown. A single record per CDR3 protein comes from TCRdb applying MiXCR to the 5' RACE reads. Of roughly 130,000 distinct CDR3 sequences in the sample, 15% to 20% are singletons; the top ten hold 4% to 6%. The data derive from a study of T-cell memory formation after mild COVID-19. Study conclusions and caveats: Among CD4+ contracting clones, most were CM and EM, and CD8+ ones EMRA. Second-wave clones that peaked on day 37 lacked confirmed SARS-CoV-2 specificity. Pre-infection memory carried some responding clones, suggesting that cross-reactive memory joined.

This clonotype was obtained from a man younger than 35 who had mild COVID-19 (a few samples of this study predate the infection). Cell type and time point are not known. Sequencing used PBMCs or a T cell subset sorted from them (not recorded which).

CDR3 sequence reads: CASSREARSSGANVLTF. The DNA of the CDR3 is TGCGCCAGCAGCCGTGAGGCCAGGAGCTCTGGGGCCAACGTCCTGACTTTC. The V and J genes are TRBV4-3 and TRBJ2-6; no reliable D call. This CDR3 contains 17 residues. Germline V CDR1 and CDR2: LGHNA, YSLEER. Trimming cost V 4 bases and J 0 bases, with 13 bases left between them.